These 10 T cell receptor beta chains were all obtained from the same sample, sequenced in a study of cytomegalovirus exposure and HLA in healthy donors. In the PCR, 60 Vbeta and 13 Jbeta primers were used. Produced via immunoSEQ multiplex PCR; TCRdb's table is partial and in-frame only. The sample includes roughly 100,000 clones, around 72% of them seen just once. The sample taken for sequencing was PBMCs. All receptors derive from a man aged 25 to 45 in good health and CMV-seronegative.

CDR3 sequence reads: CASSSPGGQGARQPQHF. The DNA for the CDR3 is TGTGCCAGCAGTTCCCCCGGGGGGCAGGGGGCCCGTCAGCCCCAGCATTTT. This chain joins TRBV28 and TRBJ1-5; 8 nucleotides line up with TRBD1. V shed 4 bases, J shed 6 bases, and the junction held 14 bases outside the gene matches. The CDR3 loop spans 17 amino acids. The germline CDR1 and CDR2 sequences are MDHEN and SYDVKM.

V and J are TRBV10-1 and TRBJ2-7, with 7 bases fitting TRBD2. Germline CDR1 WNHNN, CDR2 SYGVQD (reference sequence). V gave up 9 bases and J gave up 5 bases; unmatched junction bases: 10. The CDR3 is 13 residues long. The CDR3 region has the DNA TGCGCCAGGCCTGGGGGGGAGGAGGACGAGCAGTACTTC. Amino acids: CARPGGEEDEQYF.

To note about this clone: In the same sample, other DNA sequences code for this CDR3. J is TRBJ2-7 and V is TRBV7-9, with a weak D call TRBD1 (6 bases). The CDR3 extends over 12 amino acids. CDR1 is SEHNR, CDR2 FQNEAQ, per germline (reference sequence). Trimming cost V 5 bases and J 4 bases, with 9 bases left between them. The CDR3 protein is CASSPTGYEQYF. The CDR3 nucleotides read TGTGCCAGCAGCCCCACAGGGTACGAGCAGTACTTC.

V usage is TRBV5-4 and J usage is TRBJ2-7, with 7 bases matching TRBD1. Germline CDR1 reads SGHNT; CDR2 reads YYREEE (reference sequence). Trimming removed 5 bases from V and 3 bases from J; junction bases left unmatched: 8. CDR3 size: 14 residues. Here the CDR3 DNA reads TGTGCCAGCAGATCATTATCAGGGGGCTACGAGCAGTACTTC. This encodes CASRSLSGGYEQYF. Full variable domain (missing parts from reference TRBV5-4 and TRBJ2-7): ETGVTQSPTHLIKTRGQQVTLRCSSQSGHNTVSWYQQALGQGPQFIFQYYREEENGRGNFPPRFSGLQFPNYSSELNVNALELDDSALYLCASRSLSGGYEQYFGPGTRLTVT.

This chain links TRBV7-9 with TRBJ2-1; TRBD1 might be the D (6 bases). The CDR3 consists of 15 residues. Germline lookup yields CDR1 SEHNR and CDR2 FQNEAQ (reference sequence). Trimming removed 5 bases from V and 2 bases from J, with 13 bases in between. CDR3 in amino acids: CASSPQGDPYNEQFF. DNA for the CDR3: TGTGCCAGCAGCCCACAGGGAGACCCCTACAATGAGCAGTTCTTC.

This clone showed up just a few times. The V gene is TRBV18, the J gene TRBJ1-1; 8 bases are a match to TRBD1. Germline V gives CDR1 KGHSH, CDR2 LQKENI. With V trimmed by 3 bases and J by 2 bases, 5 bases remained unmatched. This CDR3 has 15 amino acids. The CDR3 loop reads CASSPLGQGNTEAFF. The CDR3 DNA sequence: TGTGCCAGCTCACCCCTTGGACAGGGTAACACTGAAGCTTTCTTT.

J is TRBJ2-7 and V is TRBV9; 8 bases are shared with TRBD2. Germline V gene lookup returns CDR1 SGDLS and CDR2 YYNGEE. V lost 4 bases, J lost 0 bases, and 9 bases stayed unmatched. The CDR3 length is 16 residues. CDR3 DNA: TGTGCCAGCAGCAAACTTAGCGGGATGAGCTCCTACGAGCAGTACTTC. Translation: CASSKLSGMSSYEQYF.

The V and J genes are TRBV6-5 and TRBJ1-1; 7 nucleotides line up with TRBD1. This CDR3 is built from 13 residues. The germline V gene encodes CDR1 MNHEY and CDR2 SVGAGI. Trimming took 7 bases from V and 5 from J; bases not matched to a gene: 7. The CDR3 loop reads CASIQPGGTEAFF. DNA for the CDR3: TGTGCCAGCATCCAACCAGGGGGGACTGAAGCTTTCTTT.

This clone appeared many times. The V call is TRBV6-1, the J call TRBJ1-3; 8 nucleotides align to TRBD1. J gave up 4 bases and V 9 bases, and 8 bases lay outside the gene matches. Germline CDR1 is MNHNS and CDR2 is SASEGT. The CDR3 length is 14 residues. CDR3 loop: CASFTGGPGNTIYF. The CDR3 nucleotides read TGTGCCAGTTTCACAGGGGGACCGGGAAACACCATATATTTT.

The chain is built from TRBV5-4 and TRBJ1-2, with D possibly TRBD1 on 5 matching bases. In germline, CDR1 is SGHNT, CDR2 YYREEE (reference sequence). The CDR3 sequence is 16 residues long. V lost 0 bases and J 4 bases, leaving 16 bases between the germline ends. CDR3 in amino acids: CASSLAGGDRAYGYTF. DNA for the CDR3: TGTGCCAGCAGCTTGGCGGGGGGGGACCGAGCCTATGGCTACACCTTC.